These 24 T cell receptor beta chains originate from one sample sequenced in a study of T cell changes during pregnancy in multiple sclerosis. Sequencing was performed with immunoSEQ multiplex PCR; in TCRdb, only in-frame clones are kept and a portion is missing. There are roughly 60,000 clones in the sample; 80% to 95% occur only once, and roughly 1.5% lies in the top ten. Specimen: peripheral blood, collected in the second trimester of pregnancy. The receptors derive from a female donor with multiple sclerosis, enrolled in a pregnancy study.

The chain uses TRBV9 and TRBJ2-7; TRBD1 is a possible D gene (6 bases). This CDR3 region has 16 residues. CDR1 and CDR2 from the germline V gene are SGDLS and YYNGEE. The V end lost 0 bases, the J end lost 0 bases, and 13 bases lay between the germline ends. The CDR3: CASSVAPGVGSYEQYF. CDR3 in DNA: TGTGCCAGCAGCGTAGCTCCAGGGGTTGGCTCCTACGAGCAGTACTTC. The whole variable domain, remainder taken from reference TRBV9 and TRBJ2-7, is DSGVTQTPKHLITATGQRVTLRCSPRSGDLSVYWYQQSLDQGLQFLIQYYNGEERAKGNILERFSAQQFPDLHSELNLSSLELGDSALYFCASSVAPGVGSYEQYFGPGTRLTVT.

V usage is TRBV27 and J usage is TRBJ2-2; the match to TRBD2 covers 11 bases. Germline V gene lookup returns CDR1 MNHEY and CDR2 SMNVEV (reference sequence). V lost 5 bases and J lost 3; bases outside the gene matches: 11. There are 18 residues in the CDR3. As DNA, the CDR3 is TGTGCCAGCAGTCCCCGACTAGCGGGATGGGTCGACACCGGGGAGCTGTTTTTT. Its protein product is CASSPRLAGWVDTGELFF.

The chain uses TRBV5-4 and TRBJ1-2; D is ambiguous. V lost 3 bases and J lost 4, with 10 bases in between. The CDR3 extends over 13 amino acids. CDR1 is SGHNT, CDR2 YYREEE, per germline (reference sequence). The DNA of the CDR3 is TGTGCCAGCAGCTCCACTTCCGGCTATGGCTACACCTTC. It yields the protein CASSSTSGYGYTF.

V is TRBV28 and J is TRBJ2-7; no definite D call. CDR1 is MDHEN and CDR2 is SYDVKM in the germline V gene. The CDR3 extends over 14 amino acids. Trimming stripped 2 bases from V and 2 bases from J, with 10 bases between. The CDR3 here is CASSLASPTYEQYF. Written as DNA, the CDR3 is TGTGCCAGCAGTTTAGCCTCCCCTACCTACGAGCAGTACTTC.

J is TRBJ2-7 and V is TRBV6-6; D might be TRBD1 (5 bases). CDR1 is MNHNY and CDR2 is SVGAGI in the germline V gene (reference sequence). V lost 4 bases and J lost 4, with 17 bases in between. The CDR3 totals 15 residues. Written as DNA, the CDR3 is TGTGCCAGCAGTTTCCCCAGGGTGAATGCGTACGAGCAGTACTTC. Translating it yields CASSFPRVNAYEQYF.

The CDR3 reads CASSASRNEQFF. The DNA of the CDR3 is TGTGCCAGCAGCGCTAGCCGCAATGAGCAGTTCTTC. V and J are TRBV5-6 and TRBJ2-1; D possibly corresponds to TRBD2 (5 bases). CDR3 length: 12 residues. V was cut by 4 bases and J by 6 bases, with 8 bases left in between. Per the germline V gene, CDR1 is SGHDT and CDR2 is YYEEEE.

This clone was seen only once. This sequence joins TRBV25-1 and TRBJ2-5; D is perhaps TRBD2 (5 bases). The CDR3 runs 13 residues. V shed 3 bases and J shed 3 bases, with 8 bases lying between them. Germline V gene lookup returns CDR1 MGHDK and CDR2 SYGVNS. CDR3 sequence reads: CASSDWTEETQYF. CDR3 sequence (DNA): TGTGCCAGCAGTGACTGGACTGAAGAGACCCAGTACTTC.

The rearrangement links TRBV11-3 to TRBJ2-5; weak D call: TRBD2 (7 bases). The germline V and J ends were trimmed by 5 bases and 5 bases, with 15 bases remaining between them. CDR3 size: 14 residues. The germline CDR1 and CDR2 sequences are SGHNT and YENEEA. This CDR3 is CASSPGGLGETQYF. The CDR3 nucleotides read TGTGCCAGCAGCCCGGGGGGCCTAGGGGAGACCCAGTACTTC.

This chain joins TRBV2 and TRBJ2-2, with D perhaps TRBD1 (5 bases). The V and J ends lost 6 bases and 2 bases respectively, with 10 bases between them. Per the germline V gene, CDR1 is SNHLY and CDR2 is FYNNEI. The CDR3 totals 14 residues. CDR3 DNA sequence: TGTGCCAGCAGCTCTCAGGGAAACACCGGGGAGCTGTTTTTT. Amino acids: CASSSQGNTGELFF.

This sequence joins TRBV19 and TRBJ1-5, with a tentative D call TRBD1 (6 bases). The CDR3 contains 15 residues. CDR1 and CDR2 (germline): LNHDA, SQIVND (reference sequence). The V and J ends lost 6 bases and 4 bases respectively, with 16 bases between them. The CDR3 region is CASSKKTGPNQPQHF. The CDR3 DNA follows: TGTGCCAGTAGCAAGAAGACAGGTCCTAATCAGCCCCAGCATTTT.

This chain joins TRBV19 and TRBJ2-5; no clear D. The germline gives CDR1 LNHDA, CDR2 SQIVND (reference sequence). This CDR3 is built from 16 residues. Deletions cut 2 bases from V and 1 base from J, with 14 bases between. The CDR3 DNA reads as TGTGCCAGTAGTATATTGTCTGGGCAGACCCAAGAGACCCAGTACTTC. Its translation: CASSILSGQTQETQYF. Together with reference TRBV19 and TRBJ2-5, the CDR3 gives the full variable domain: DGGITQSPKYLFRKEGQNVTLSCEQNLNHDAMYWYRQDPGQGLRLIYYSQIVNDFQKGDIAEGYSVSREKKESFPLTVTSAQKNPTAFYLCASSILSGQTQETQYFGPGTRLLVL.

The rearrangement links TRBV9 to TRBJ2-7, with 10 bases identical to TRBD2. The CDR3 covers 15 residues. The V segment lost 3 bases and the J segment 3 bases; nucleotides outside the gene matches: 6. Per germline, CDR1 SGDLS and CDR2 YYNGEE. CDR3 loop: CASSDGTSELYEQYF. As DNA, the CDR3 is TGTGCCAGCAGCGATGGGACTAGCGAACTCTACGAGCAGTACTTC.

The V call is TRBV6-8, the J call TRBJ2-7; D perhaps matches TRBD1 (5 bases). V dropped 7 bases and J dropped 5 bases, with 18 bases sitting between them. The CDR3 has 14 amino acids. Germline lookup yields CDR1 MNHGY and CDR2 SAAAGT. CDR3 bases: TGTGCCAGCATCGTCCCAGCAGGGCCGAACGAGCAGTACTTC. As protein: CASIVPAGPNEQYF.

This clone was seen only a few times. The CDR3 loop reads CAWATGANSPLHF. As DNA, the CDR3 is TGTGCCTGGGCGACAGGGGCAAATTCACCCCTCCACTTT. J is TRBJ1-6 and V is TRBV30; 8 bases align to TRBD1. The CDR3 contains 13 residues. Germline-derived CDR1 and CDR2 are GTSNPN and SVGIG (reference sequence). With 5 bases clipped from V and 7 bases from J, the junction kept 4 bases outside the gene matches.

V usage is TRBV2 and J usage is TRBJ2-1; possibly TRBD2 for D (5 bases). V was trimmed by 7 bases and J by 0 bases, leaving 10 bases between them. Germline V gene sequence: CDR1 SNHLY, CDR2 FYNNEI. CDR3 length equals 14 residues. The CDR3 coding sequence is TGTGCCAGCATGAGGAGCGGCTCCTACAATGAGCAGTTCTTC. The encoded protein is CASMRSGSYNEQFF.

The chain links TRBV5-1 to TRBJ2-3; 7 nucleotides match TRBD2. V dropped 0 bases and J dropped 6; count of bases not matched to a gene: 7. This CDR3 region has 15 residues. Germline V gives CDR1 SGHRS, CDR2 YFSETQ. CDR3 coding DNA: TGCGCCAGCAGCTTGGCAGGCGGGAGACAGGATACGCAGTATTTT. This sequence encodes CASSLAGGRQDTQYF.

This clone was seen more than once but under ten times. The V gene is TRBV7-2, the J gene TRBJ2-3, with D uncertain. This CDR3 is built from 13 residues. V was pared by 5 bases and J by 2 bases, with 8 bases between. Germline V CDR1 and CDR2: SGHTA, FQGNSA. CDR3 DNA: TGTGCCAGCAGCCCTCGAGCCACAGATACGCAGTATTTT. It yields the protein CASSPRATDTQYF.

Only a few counts were recorded for this clone. The chain combines TRBV29-1 with TRBJ1-2; D may be TRBD1 (5 bases). This CDR3 has 11 amino acids. Germline assignment: CDR1 SQVTM and CDR2 ANQGSEA. Trimming removed 7 bases from V and 2 bases from J, with 8 bases in between. The CDR3 loop is CSAQGNYGYTF. In DNA, the CDR3 is TGCAGCGCCCAGGGAAACTATGGCTACACCTTC.

This CDR3 is CASSLSLSNYNEQFF. The DNA of the CDR3 is TGTGCCAGCAGTTTATCCCTTAGCAACTACAATGAGCAGTTCTTC. This rearrangement joins TRBV27 to TRBJ2-1; D uncertain. The CDR3 extends over 15 amino acids. The V gene lost 0 bases and the J gene lost 3 bases, with 9 bases spanning the gap. The germline V gene has CDR1 MNHEY and CDR2 SMNVEV (reference sequence).

The rearrangement links TRBV4-1 to TRBJ2-1; 8 nucleotides line up with TRBD1. V was pared by 4 bases and J by 0 bases, with 17 bases of the junction left unmatched. The CDR3 is 20 residues long. Germline-derived CDR1 and CDR2 are MGHRA and YSYEKL. Here the CDR3 reads CASSPRRAGGASVSYNEQFF. In DNA form, the CDR3 reads TGCGCCAGCAGCCCCCGACGGGCAGGGGGCGCCTCAGTCTCCTACAATGAGCAGTTCTTC.

The V and J genes are TRBV7-2 and TRBJ2-3; D not certain. Trimming stripped 8 bases from V and 2 bases from J, with 11 bases between. This CDR3 has 13 residues. Germline values: CDR1 SGHTA, CDR2 FQGNSA. Here the CDR3 reads CASSREPTDTQYF. For the CDR3, the DNA is TGTGCCAGCTCCCGAGAGCCCACAGATACGCAGTATTTT.

The table lists this clone with a few counts. The chain has TRBV28 and TRBJ2-1; 12 bases map to TRBD1. Germline loops: CDR1 MDHEN, CDR2 SYDVKM. Trimming at V came to 4 bases and at J to 7 bases, leaving 8 bases not matched to a gene. The CDR3 contains 16 residues. CDR3 residues: CASSSPGQGARNEQFF. For the CDR3, the DNA is TGTGCCAGCAGTTCTCCGGGACAGGGGGCGCGGAATGAGCAGTTCTTC.

The chain joins TRBV19 to TRBJ2-5, with D unclear. Germline CDR1 LNHDA, CDR2 SQIVND (reference sequence). CDR3 size: 14 residues. Trimming shortened V by 5 bases and J by 2 bases, and 12 bases separated the two germline ends. The CDR3 DNA reads as TGTGCCAGTAGTGGATTAGCCGTTCAAGAGACCCAGTACTTC. Protein: CASSGLAVQETQYF. Based on the CDR3 plus reference TRBV19 and TRBJ2-5, the full variable domain is DGGITQSPKYLFRKEGQNVTLSCEQNLNHDAMYWYRQDPGQGLRLIYYSQIVNDFQKGDIAEGYSVSREKKESFPLTVTSAQKNPTAFYLCASSGLAVQETQYFGPGTRLLVL.

This clone has a handful of counts. The CDR3 DNA reads TGCGCCAGCAGTGGGCCCTACGAGCAGTACTTC. Translated: CASSGPYEQYF. The chain combines TRBV10-1 with TRBJ2-7; D not certain. This CDR3 comprises 11 residues. Looked up from germline, CDR1 is WNHNN and CDR2 is SYGVQD (reference sequence). V lost 4 bases and J 2 bases, leaving 3 bases between the germline ends.